Listed below are T cell receptor beta chains from one sample, sequenced in a study of cytomegalovirus exposure and HLA in healthy donors. The method was immunoSEQ multiplex PCR; TCRdb's version includes in-frame clones alone and lacks a portion of them. The table records about 190,000 clones, about 86% of them present only once. The sequenced sample consisted of PBMCs. The source is a woman younger than 45 in good health and CMV-seronegative. Each CDR3 is given with its conserved first and last residue. The D gene is left open where the match is weak. Not all rows give a size; the values are once, few, many and, for expanded clones, a class.

J | size | length | V | D | DNA | CDR3
TRBJ2-1 | . | 15 | TRBV4-3 | TRBD1 | TGCGCCAGCAGCCAAGGGCAGGGGGACTACAATGAGCAGTTCTTC | CASSQGQGDYNEQFF
TRBJ1-1 | few | 14 | TRBV29-1 | TRBD1 | TGCAGCGCTACCCTACAGGGGTATCCTGCTGAAGCTTTCTTT | CSATLQGYPAEAFF
TRBJ2-2 | few | 15 | TRBV19 | TRBD1 | TGTGCCAGTAGTGCGGACAGGGGAATAACCGGGGAGCTGTTTTTT | CASSADRGITGELFF
TRBJ1-2 | . | 13 | TRBV7-2 | TRBD1 | TGTGCCAGCAGCCCGACAGGGGGCTATGGCTACACCTTC | CASSPTGGYGYTF
TRBJ2-7 | . | 14 | TRBV7-9 | TRBD1 | TGTTCCAGCGATTTCGGGCAGGGGGCCTACGAGCAGTACTTC | CSSDFGQGAYEQYF
TRBJ2-5 | . | 15 | TRBV7-2 | . | TGTGCCAGCAGCTTCCGGCAGGGGATTGGAGAGACCCAGTACTTC | CASSFRQGIGETQYF
TRBJ2-6 | . | 15 | TRBV2 | . | TGTGCCAGCATTCAGGGAAGCTCTGGGGCCAACGTCCTGACTTTC | CASIQGSSGANVLTF
TRBJ2-3 | . | 13 | TRBV5-6 | . | TGTGCCAGCAGCTTCCGAGGCACAGATACGCAGTATTTT | CASSFRGTDTQYF
TRBJ2-1 | . | 17 | TRBV19 | . | TGTGCCAGTAGTATAGCGGCAGCGGACCGAACTTACAATGAGCAGTTCTTC | CASSIAAADRTYNEQFF
TRBJ2-3 | . | 16 | TRBV9 | TRBD1 | TGTGCCAGCAACAAACAGGGGGCGCCGGGTACAGATACGCAGTATTTT | CASNKQGAPGTDTQYF
TRBJ2-7 | . | 16 | TRBV1 | . | TGCACCAGCAGCCAACCAGCCGGGGGACAGCTCTACGAGCAGTACTTC | CTSSQPAGGQLYEQYF
TRBJ2-5 | . | 14 | TRBV28 | . | TGTGCCAGCAGTTTACTGGTCCCGGGGGAGACCCAGTACTTC | CASSLLVPGETQYF
TRBJ2-7 | . | 15 | TRBV7-2 | TRBD1 | TGTGCCAGCAGCTTAGATTTTGGGACAGCCTACGAGCAGTACTTC | CASSLDFGTAYEQYF
TRBJ2-2 | once | 17 | TRBV7-9 | TRBD1 | TGTGCCAGCCAATCAATATGGGACAGGGGGAACACCGGGGAGCTGTTTTTT | CASQSIWDRGNTGELFF
TRBJ2-2 | . | 15 | TRBV7-8 | . | TGTGCCAGCAGCTTACCGGGTGTCGGAACCGGGGAGCTGTTTTTT | CASSLPGVGTGELFF
TRBJ1-6 | once | 19 | TRBV7-9 | TRBD1 | TGTGCCAGCAGCTCATCCGGGACAGGTGTTCTCTCCTATAATTCACCCCTCCACTTT | CASSSSGTGVLSYNSPLHF
TRBJ1-6 | . | 16 | TRBV9 | . | TGTGCCAGCAGCGTAGAGGCGGTATCCTATAATTCACCCCTCCACTTT | CASSVEAVSYNSPLHF
TRBJ1-5 | . | 15 | TRBV5-8 | . | TGTGCCAGCACGCCAGGGCTCAATAGCAATCAGCCCCAGCATTTT | CASTPGLNSNQPQHF
TRBJ2-3 | . | 12 | TRBV29-1 | . | TGCAGCGTTGAGGCGGGAACAGATACGCAGTATTTT | CSVEAGTDTQYF
TRBJ1-2 | . | 13 | TRBV7-9 | . | TGTTCCAGCAGGCCTCTCGGACAAGCGGGCTACACCTTC | CSSRPLGQAGYTF
TRBJ2-3 | . | 17 | TRBV13 | TRBD2 | TGTGCCAGCAGCTCCGTAGCGGGGGGGACCAGCACAGATACGCAGTATTTT | CASSSVAGGTSTDTQYF
TRBJ2-7 | . | 16 | TRBV28 | TRBD1 | TGTGCCAGCAGTTTAATTTCGGACAGGGGTCCCCACGAGCAGTACTTC | CASSLISDRGPHEQYF
TRBJ2-3 | . | 13 | TRBV27 | . | TGTGCCAGCAGTTTCGGGGGTGCAGATACGCAGTATTTT | CASSFGGADTQYF
TRBJ2-1 | . | 13 | TRBV2 | TRBD2 | TGTGCCAGCAGTGTGGGACTAGCGGATGAGCAGTTCTTC | CASSVGLADEQFF
TRBJ1-2 | few | 14 | TRBV27 | TRBD1 | TGTGCCAGCAGTTTGGCAGGGGGCTTTTATGGCTACACCTTC | CASSLAGGFYGYTF
TRBJ2-3 | . | 15 | TRBV28 | TRBD1 | TGTGCCAGCAGTCGGGACAGGGGAATCACAGATACGCAGTATTTT | CASSRDRGITDTQYF
TRBJ2-7 | once | 15 | TRBV6-6 | TRBD1 | TGTGCCAGCAGTACAACAGGGGGGACGGTCCACGAGCAGTACTTC | CASSTTGGTVHEQYF
TRBJ1-4 | . | 14 | TRBV5-6 | . | TGTGCCAGCAGCTTGGATCCGGGAGAGGAAAAACTGTTTTTT | CASSLDPGEEKLFF
TRBJ2-7 | . | 14 | TRBV9 | TRBD1 | TGTGCCAGCAGCGAGGGACAGGGGCCGCTTGAGCAGTACTTC | CASSEGQGPLEQYF
TRBJ2-4 | . | 13 | TRBV28 | . | TGTGCCAGCAGGGGGCCAGCCAAAAACAGTCAGTACTTC | CASRGPAKNSQYF
TRBJ2-1 | . | 15 | TRBV5-1 | . | TGCGCCAGCAGCTTGGGAGGGGCAGGGGTTAGAGAGCAGTTCTTC | CASSLGGAGVREQFF
TRBJ2-1 | . | 15 | TRBV5-4 | TRBD2 | TGTGCCAGCAGCTTCCAAAGCGGGAGAGGGGATGAGCAGTTCTTC | CASSFQSGRGDEQFF
TRBJ2-3 | . | 15 | TRBV7-9 | TRBD2 | TGTGCCAGCAGCGTAACTAGCGGACCCACAGATACGCAGTATTTT | CASSVTSGPTDTQYF
TRBJ1-1 | few | 20 | TRBV5-1 | . | TGCGCCAGCAGCTTGCGAGCAGACAGGTTAACGCAAGTACCATACACTGAAGCTTTCTTT | CASSLRADRLTQVPYTEAFF
TRBJ2-1 | . | 16 | TRBV2 | TRBD1 | TGTGCCAGCAGTGAATGGGGACAGGGGACCTACAATGAGCAGTTCTTC | CASSEWGQGTYNEQFF
TRBJ1-6 | . | 15 | TRBV13 | . | TGTGCCAGCAGCTTAGGGAGCTCCTATAATTCACCCCTCCACTTT | CASSLGSSYNSPLHF
TRBJ2-1 | . | 15 | TRBV5-4 | . | TGTGCCAGCAGCCCTGAGGGCCGCACCTACAATGAGCAGTTCTTC | CASSPEGRTYNEQFF
TRBJ1-4 | . | 14 | TRBV11-2 | . | TGTGCCAGCAGCTTAGGAGGAACTAATGAAAAACTGTTTTTT | CASSLGGTNEKLFF
TRBJ1-5 | few | 15 | TRBV4-3 | . | TGCGCCAGCAGCCAAGGGAGGTTAAGCAATCAGCCCCAGCATTTT | CASSQGRLSNQPQHF
TRBJ2-1 | . | 18 | TRBV30 | TRBD2 | TGTGCCTGGAGTGTACCCGCGGGAGGCCCGATGAACAACAATGAGCAGTTCTTC | CAWSVPAGGPMNNNEQFF
TRBJ2-2 | once | 18 | TRBV7-6 | TRBD2 | TGTGCCAGCAGCTTGCTGACGGGAGGGCCATTAAACACCGGGGAGCTGTTTTTT | CASSLLTGGPLNTGELFF
TRBJ2-7 | . | 17 | TRBV4-2 | . | TGTGCCAGCAGCCAAGATACAAGGACACCCATTACCTACGAGCAGTACTTC | CASSQDTRTPITYEQYF
TRBJ2-3 | . | 14 | TRBV15 | TRBD2 | TGTGCCACCAGCAGAGGCGGGGGGAGGGATACGCAGTATTTT | CATSRGGGRDTQYF
TRBJ1-5 | . | 14 | TRBV10-3 | TRBD1 | TGTGCCATCAGACCGGGACAGGGAGATCAGCCCCAGCATTTT | CAIRPGQGDQPQHF
TRBJ2-1 | once | 16 | TRBV9 | TRBD2 | TGTGCCAGCAGCGCCGCGCCTAGCGGGAGTTCCAATGAGCAGTTCTTC | CASSAAPSGSSNEQFF
TRBJ2-5 | . | 15 | TRBV11-2 | . | TGTGCCAGCAGCTTCCAGGGGGCGGGGGGGGAGACCCAGTACTTC | CASSFQGAGGETQYF
TRBJ2-7 | . | 14 | TRBV5-1 | . | TGCGCCAGCAGCCTAGGAGGGAATCCCTACGAGCAGTACTTC | CASSLGGNPYEQYF
TRBJ2-3 | . | 15 | TRBV18 | . | TGTGCCAGCTCACCGCAGGGAATGGGACTAGATACGCAGTATTTT | CASSPQGMGLDTQYF
TRBJ1-5 | . | 15 | TRBV19 | TRBD1 | TGTGCCAGTCAGACTGGGACAGGGGCAGGTCAGCCCCAGCATTTT | CASQTGTGAGQPQHF
TRBJ2-5 | . | 14 | TRBV30 | TRBD2 | TGTGCCTGGACTCTAGCGGGAGTGGATGAGACCCAGTACTTC | CAWTLAGVDETQYF